This T cell receptor beta chain was captured by sequencing in a study of blood T cell repertoires in COVID-19. Study in general: Italy, Spain and the United States were the sources of the convalescent and acute COVID-19 samples. PBMCs, B-cell-depleted T cells, or T cells provided the cDNA or gDNA that made up the material.

Original analysis: Researchers report that nucleated cell counts were estimated from reference gene primer amplification. Sequencing was performed with immunoSEQ multiplex PCR; in TCRdb, only in-frame clones are kept and a portion is missing. Clone size and the V and J calls come from that table; the DNA yielded D and trimming. The sample carries more than 150,000 clones, around four fifths recorded once. The germline V gene has CDR1 MGHRA and CDR2 YSYEKL. The CDR3 covers 14 residues. The V segment lost 4 bases and the J segment 4 bases; nucleotides outside the gene matches: 4. The source is a woman of 80 years or more with active or convalescent COVID-19. The sequencing input was peripheral blood. The V and J genes are TRBV4-1 and TRBJ1-2; 9 nucleotides match TRBD1. CDR3 DNA: TGCGCCAGCAGCCCGACAGGGGGAGCCTATGGCTACACCTTC. As protein: CASSPTGGAYGYTF.